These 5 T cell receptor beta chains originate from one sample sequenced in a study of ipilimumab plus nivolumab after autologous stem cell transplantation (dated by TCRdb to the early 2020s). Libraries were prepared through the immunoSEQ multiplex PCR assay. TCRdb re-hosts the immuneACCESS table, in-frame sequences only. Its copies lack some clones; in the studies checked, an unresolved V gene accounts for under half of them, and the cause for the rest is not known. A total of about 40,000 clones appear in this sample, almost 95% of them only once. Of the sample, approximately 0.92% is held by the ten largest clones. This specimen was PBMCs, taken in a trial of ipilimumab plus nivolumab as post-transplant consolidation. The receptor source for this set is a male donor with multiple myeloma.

DNA of the CDR3: TGTGCCAGCAGCTTAGGAGGGGGTGATGAGTACTTC. Translated, it gives CASSLGGGDEYF. The gene calls are TRBV5-5 and TRBJ2-7; either TRBD1 or TRBD2 may supply D (6 bases each). Germline V gene sequence: CDR1 SGHKS, CDR2 YYEKEE (reference sequence). V lost 2 bases and J lost 11, with 14 bases in between. The CDR3 loop spans 12 amino acids. Full variable domain (missing parts from reference TRBV5-5 and TRBJ2-7): DAGVTQSPTHLIKTRGQQVTLRCSPISGHKSVSWYQQVLGQGPQFIFQYYEKEERGRGNFPDRFSARQFPNYSSELNVNALLLGDSALYLCASSLGGGDEYFGPGTRLTVT.

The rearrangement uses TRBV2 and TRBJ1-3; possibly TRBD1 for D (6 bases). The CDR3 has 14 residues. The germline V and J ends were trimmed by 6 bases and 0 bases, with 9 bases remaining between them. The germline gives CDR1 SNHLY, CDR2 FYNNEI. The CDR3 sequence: CASRGGLSGNTIYF. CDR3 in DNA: TGTGCCAGCAGAGGGGGGCTCTCTGGAAACACCATATATTTT.

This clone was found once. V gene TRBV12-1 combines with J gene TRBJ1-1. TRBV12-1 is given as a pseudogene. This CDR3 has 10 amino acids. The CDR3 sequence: CASSFIKAFF. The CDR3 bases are TGTGCCAGCAGCTTTATAAAAGCTTTCTTT.

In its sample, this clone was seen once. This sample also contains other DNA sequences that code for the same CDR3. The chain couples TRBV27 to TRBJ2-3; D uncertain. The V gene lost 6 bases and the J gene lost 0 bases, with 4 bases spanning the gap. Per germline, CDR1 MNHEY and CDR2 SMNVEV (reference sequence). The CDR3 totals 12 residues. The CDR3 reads CASSPSTDTQYF. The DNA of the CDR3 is TGTGCCAGCAGCCCCAGCACAGATACGCAGTATTTT.

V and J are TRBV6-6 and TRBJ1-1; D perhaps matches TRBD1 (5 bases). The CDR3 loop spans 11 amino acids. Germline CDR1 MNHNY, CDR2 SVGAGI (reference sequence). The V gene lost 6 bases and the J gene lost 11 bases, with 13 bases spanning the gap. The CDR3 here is CASSGGSTAFF. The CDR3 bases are TGTGCCAGCAGCGGGGGGAGTACGGCTTTCTTT.